These T cell receptor beta chains were read from a single sample in a study of PD-L1 blockade in urothelial cancer. Clones were sequenced by immunoSEQ multiplex PCR, and TCRdb holds only the in-frame ones, with some missing. The sample contains about 95,000 clones, nearly 90% of which appear only once. This sample comprised PBMCs, obtained around atezolizumab (anti-PD-L1) treatment. These TCRs come from a man aged 60 to 75 with urothelial cancer. Both conserved end residues are part of each CDR3. The D gene is left open where the match is weak. Expanded clones get a size class; other rows say once, few or many, or leave the size out.

j_call v_call d_call clone_size cdr3_nt cdr3_aa
TRBJ2-2 TRBV7-3 TRBD2 few TGTGCCAGCAGCCCCTTTGGTGTTAGCGGGGGGCCCGGGGAGCTGTTTTTT CASSPFGVSGGPGELFF
TRBJ2-4 TRBV6-5 TRBD1 few TGTGCCAGCTCTAATGGACAGGGGAGAAACATTCAGTACTTC CASSNGQGRNIQYF
TRBJ2-3 TRBV5-6 - - TGTGCCAGCAGCTTTGGAGGGTTGAGGAGCACAGATACGCAGTATTTT CASSFGGLRSTDTQYF
TRBJ2-1 TRBV7-9 - once TGTGCCAGCAGCTTCTCAGGGGGGACCTACAATGAGCAGTTCTTC CASSFSGGTYNEQFF
TRBJ2-3 TRBV27 - - TGTGCCAGCAGGCTATCAGTAGCGATGAGCACAGATACGCAGTATTTT CASRLSVAMSTDTQYF
TRBJ2-3 TRBV7-3 - - TGTGCCAGCAGCTCCCGGACTAGCACAGATACGCAGTATTTT CASSSRTSTDTQYF
TRBJ1-1 TRBV7-2 - - TGTGCCAGCAGCCATGGACAGTTGAACACTGAAGCTTTCTTT CASSHGQLNTEAFF
TRBJ2-6 TRBV5-4 - - TGTGCCAGCAGCGTAACCGTAACAGGATCTGGGGCCAACGTCCTGACTTTC CASSVTVTGSGANVLTF
TRBJ2-1 TRBV7-8 TRBD2 once TGTGCCAGCAGCCGCCACGAGAGACTAGCAATCGATGAGCAGTTCTTC CASSRHERLAIDEQFF
TRBJ1-2 TRBV5-1 TRBD1 - TGCGCCAGCAGCCCTCAGGGGGCGCGAGGGGATGGCTACACCTTC CASSPQGARGDGYTF
TRBJ1-2 TRBV6-6 TRBD1 - TGTGCCAGCAGTTCCGGACAGGGGGCAAGTTCTTATGGCTACACCTTC CASSSGQGASSYGYTF
TRBJ2-5 TRBV11-3 - - TGTGCCAGCAGCTTAGGCCAGGAAGAGACCCAGTACTTC CASSLGQEETQYF
TRBJ2-1 TRBV4-3 TRBD2 - TGCGCCAGCAGCCAAGCTAGCGGGACGACCTACAATGAGCAGTTCTTC CASSQASGTTYNEQFF
TRBJ2-3 TRBV7-2 - - TGTGCCAGCAGCTTAGCGGGGGGACCCACAGATACGCAGTATTTT CASSLAGGPTDTQYF
TRBJ2-1 TRBV7-9 - - TGTGCCAGCAGTCCCGGGACACCTATATACAATGAGCAGTTCTTC CASSPGTPIYNEQFF
TRBJ2-7 TRBV9 - - TGTGCCAGCAGCGTAAGTCCTAGTAATCTCTACGAGCAGTACTTC CASSVSPSNLYEQYF
TRBJ2-1 TRBV10-3 - - TGTGCCATCGGTACTGACAGGACTTTCCTCCTGTACAATGAGCAGTTCTTC CAIGTDRTFLLYNEQFF
TRBJ2-3 TRBV4-2 - - TGTGCCAGCAGCCAAGATTACACGGAGGGCACAGATACGCAGTATTTT CASSQDYTEGTDTQYF
TRBJ1-2 TRBV28 TRBD1 - TGTGCCAGCAGACCCAGTGGGACAGGGGGCCGAGTGGAGGGCTACACCTTC CASRPSGTGGRVEGYTF
TRBJ2-1 TRBV7-2 TRBD2 - TGTGCCAGCAGCCGCGATACTAGCGGGAGTGGGTCCTACAATGAGCAGTTCTTC CASSRDTSGSGSYNEQFF
TRBJ2-3 TRBV29-1 - - TGCAGCGTTGCTACAGACACAGATACGCAGTATTTT CSVATDTDTQYF
TRBJ1-1 TRBV11-2 - - TGTGCCAGCAGGGGGGAGGGGCCGTACACTGAAGCTTTCTTT CASRGEGPYTEAFF
TRBJ2-7 TRBV28 - - TGTGCCAGCAGTTTAGGACATCAACCGTACGAGCAGTACTTC CASSLGHQPYEQYF
TRBJ2-3 TRBV5-1 - - TGCGCCAGCAGCTTTCCCGGGGGCACAGATACGCAGTATTTT CASSFPGGTDTQYF
TRBJ2-5 TRBV11-3 TRBD1 - TGTGCCAGCAGCTTGGACAGGGAGGAGACCCAGTACTTC CASSLDREETQYF
TRBJ1-3 TRBV7-9 - - TGTGCCAGCAGCTTGGGGAGCTCCGGGCAGTTGTCTGGAAACACCATATATTTT CASSLGSSGQLSGNTIYF